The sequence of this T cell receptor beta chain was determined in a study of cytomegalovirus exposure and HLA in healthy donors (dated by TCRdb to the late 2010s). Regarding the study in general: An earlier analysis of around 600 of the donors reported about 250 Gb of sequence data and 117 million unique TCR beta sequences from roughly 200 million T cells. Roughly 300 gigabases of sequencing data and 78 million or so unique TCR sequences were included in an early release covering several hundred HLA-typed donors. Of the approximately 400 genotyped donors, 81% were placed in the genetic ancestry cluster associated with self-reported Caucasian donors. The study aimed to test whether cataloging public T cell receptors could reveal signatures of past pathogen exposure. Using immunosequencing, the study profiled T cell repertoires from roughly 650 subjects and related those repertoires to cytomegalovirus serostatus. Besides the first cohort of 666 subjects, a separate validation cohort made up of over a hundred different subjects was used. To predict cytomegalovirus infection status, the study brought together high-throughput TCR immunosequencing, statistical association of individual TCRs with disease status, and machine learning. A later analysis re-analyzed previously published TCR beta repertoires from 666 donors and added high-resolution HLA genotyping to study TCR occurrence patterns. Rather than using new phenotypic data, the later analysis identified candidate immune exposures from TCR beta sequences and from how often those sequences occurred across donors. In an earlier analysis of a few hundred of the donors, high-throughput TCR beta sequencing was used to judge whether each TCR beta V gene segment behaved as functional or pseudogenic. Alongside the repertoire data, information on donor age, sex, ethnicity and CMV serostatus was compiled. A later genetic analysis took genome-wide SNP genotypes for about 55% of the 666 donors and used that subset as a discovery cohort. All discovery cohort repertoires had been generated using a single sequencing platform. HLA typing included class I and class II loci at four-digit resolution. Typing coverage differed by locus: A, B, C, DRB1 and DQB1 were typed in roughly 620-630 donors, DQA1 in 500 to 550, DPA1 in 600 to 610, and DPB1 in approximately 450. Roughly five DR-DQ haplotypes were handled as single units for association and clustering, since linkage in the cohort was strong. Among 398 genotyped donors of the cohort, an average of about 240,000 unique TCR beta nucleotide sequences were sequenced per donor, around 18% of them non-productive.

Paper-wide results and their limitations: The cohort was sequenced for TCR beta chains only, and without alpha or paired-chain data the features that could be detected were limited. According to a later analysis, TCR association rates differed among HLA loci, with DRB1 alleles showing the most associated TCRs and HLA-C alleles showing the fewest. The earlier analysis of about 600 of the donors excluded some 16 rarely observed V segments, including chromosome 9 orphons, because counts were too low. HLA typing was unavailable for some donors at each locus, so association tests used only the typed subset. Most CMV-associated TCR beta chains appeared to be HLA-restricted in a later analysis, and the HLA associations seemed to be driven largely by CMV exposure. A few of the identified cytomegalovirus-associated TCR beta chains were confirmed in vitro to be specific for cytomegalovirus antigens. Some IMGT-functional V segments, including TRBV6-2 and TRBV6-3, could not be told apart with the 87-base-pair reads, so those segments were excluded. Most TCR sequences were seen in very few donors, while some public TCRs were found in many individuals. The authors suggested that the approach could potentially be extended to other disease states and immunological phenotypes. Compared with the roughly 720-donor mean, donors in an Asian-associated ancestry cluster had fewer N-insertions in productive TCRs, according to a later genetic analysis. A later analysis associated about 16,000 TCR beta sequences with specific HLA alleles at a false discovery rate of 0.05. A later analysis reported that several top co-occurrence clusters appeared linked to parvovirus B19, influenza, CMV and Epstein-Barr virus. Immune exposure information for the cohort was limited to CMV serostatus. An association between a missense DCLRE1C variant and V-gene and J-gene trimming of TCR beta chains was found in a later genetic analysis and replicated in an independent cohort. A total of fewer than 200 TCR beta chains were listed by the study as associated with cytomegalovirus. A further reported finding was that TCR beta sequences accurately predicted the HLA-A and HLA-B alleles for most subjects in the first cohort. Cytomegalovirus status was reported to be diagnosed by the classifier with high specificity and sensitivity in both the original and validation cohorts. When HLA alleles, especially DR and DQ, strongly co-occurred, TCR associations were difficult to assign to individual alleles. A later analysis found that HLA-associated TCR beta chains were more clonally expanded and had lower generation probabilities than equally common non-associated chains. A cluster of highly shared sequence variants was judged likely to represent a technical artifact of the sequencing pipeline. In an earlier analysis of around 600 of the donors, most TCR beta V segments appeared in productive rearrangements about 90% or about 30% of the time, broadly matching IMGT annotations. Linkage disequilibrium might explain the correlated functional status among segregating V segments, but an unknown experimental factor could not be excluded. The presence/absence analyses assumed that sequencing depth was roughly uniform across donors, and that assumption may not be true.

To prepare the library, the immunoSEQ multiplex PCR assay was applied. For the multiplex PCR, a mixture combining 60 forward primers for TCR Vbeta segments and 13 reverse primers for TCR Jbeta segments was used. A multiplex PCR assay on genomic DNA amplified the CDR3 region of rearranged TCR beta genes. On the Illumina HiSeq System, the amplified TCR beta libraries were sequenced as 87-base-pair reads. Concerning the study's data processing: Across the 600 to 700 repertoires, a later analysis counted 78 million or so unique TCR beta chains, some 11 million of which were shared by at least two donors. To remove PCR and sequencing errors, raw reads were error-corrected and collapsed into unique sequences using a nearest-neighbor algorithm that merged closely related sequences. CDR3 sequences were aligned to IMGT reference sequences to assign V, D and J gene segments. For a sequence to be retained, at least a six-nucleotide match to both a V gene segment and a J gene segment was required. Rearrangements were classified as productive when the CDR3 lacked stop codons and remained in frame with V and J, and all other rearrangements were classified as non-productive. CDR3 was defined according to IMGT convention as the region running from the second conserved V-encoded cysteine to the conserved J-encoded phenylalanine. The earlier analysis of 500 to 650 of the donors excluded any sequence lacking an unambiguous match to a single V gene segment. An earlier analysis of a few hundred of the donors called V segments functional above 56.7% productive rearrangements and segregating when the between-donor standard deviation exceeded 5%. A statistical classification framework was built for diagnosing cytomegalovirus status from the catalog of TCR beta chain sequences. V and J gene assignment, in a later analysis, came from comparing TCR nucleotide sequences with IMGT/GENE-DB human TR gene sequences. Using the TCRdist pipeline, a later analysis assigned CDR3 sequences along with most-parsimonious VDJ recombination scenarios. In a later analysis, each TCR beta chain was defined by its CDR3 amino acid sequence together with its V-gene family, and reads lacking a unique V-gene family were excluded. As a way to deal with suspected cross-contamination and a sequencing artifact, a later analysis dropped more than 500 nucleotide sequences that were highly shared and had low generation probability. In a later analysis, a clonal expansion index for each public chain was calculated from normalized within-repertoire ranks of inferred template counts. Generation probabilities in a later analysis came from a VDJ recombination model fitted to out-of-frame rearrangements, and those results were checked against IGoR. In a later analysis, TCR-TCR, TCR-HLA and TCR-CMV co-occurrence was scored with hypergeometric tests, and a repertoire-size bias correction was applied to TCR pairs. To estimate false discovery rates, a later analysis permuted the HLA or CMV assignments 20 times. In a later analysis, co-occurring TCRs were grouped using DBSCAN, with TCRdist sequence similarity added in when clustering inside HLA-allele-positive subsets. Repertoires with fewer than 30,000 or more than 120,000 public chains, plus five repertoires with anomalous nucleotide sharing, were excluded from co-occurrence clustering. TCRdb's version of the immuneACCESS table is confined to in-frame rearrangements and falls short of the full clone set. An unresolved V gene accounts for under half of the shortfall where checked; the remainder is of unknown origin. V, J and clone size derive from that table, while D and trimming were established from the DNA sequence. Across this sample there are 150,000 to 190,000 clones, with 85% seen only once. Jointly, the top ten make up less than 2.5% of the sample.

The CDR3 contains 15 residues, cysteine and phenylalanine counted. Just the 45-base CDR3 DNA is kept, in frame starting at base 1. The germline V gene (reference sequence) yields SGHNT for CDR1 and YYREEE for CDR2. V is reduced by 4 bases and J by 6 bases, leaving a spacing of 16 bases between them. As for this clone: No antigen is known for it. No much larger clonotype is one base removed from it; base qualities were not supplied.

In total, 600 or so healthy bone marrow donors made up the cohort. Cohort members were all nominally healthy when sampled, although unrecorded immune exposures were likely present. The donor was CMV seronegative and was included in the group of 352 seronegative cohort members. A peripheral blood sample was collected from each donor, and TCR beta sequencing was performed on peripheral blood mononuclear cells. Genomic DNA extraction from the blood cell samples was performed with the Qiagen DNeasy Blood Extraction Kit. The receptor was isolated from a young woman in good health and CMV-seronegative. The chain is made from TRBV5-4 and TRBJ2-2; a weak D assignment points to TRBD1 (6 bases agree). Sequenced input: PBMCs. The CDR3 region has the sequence CASSHGTSLSGELFF. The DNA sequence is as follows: TGTGCCAGCAGCCACGGGACAAGTCTTTCCGGGGAGCTGTTTTTT.